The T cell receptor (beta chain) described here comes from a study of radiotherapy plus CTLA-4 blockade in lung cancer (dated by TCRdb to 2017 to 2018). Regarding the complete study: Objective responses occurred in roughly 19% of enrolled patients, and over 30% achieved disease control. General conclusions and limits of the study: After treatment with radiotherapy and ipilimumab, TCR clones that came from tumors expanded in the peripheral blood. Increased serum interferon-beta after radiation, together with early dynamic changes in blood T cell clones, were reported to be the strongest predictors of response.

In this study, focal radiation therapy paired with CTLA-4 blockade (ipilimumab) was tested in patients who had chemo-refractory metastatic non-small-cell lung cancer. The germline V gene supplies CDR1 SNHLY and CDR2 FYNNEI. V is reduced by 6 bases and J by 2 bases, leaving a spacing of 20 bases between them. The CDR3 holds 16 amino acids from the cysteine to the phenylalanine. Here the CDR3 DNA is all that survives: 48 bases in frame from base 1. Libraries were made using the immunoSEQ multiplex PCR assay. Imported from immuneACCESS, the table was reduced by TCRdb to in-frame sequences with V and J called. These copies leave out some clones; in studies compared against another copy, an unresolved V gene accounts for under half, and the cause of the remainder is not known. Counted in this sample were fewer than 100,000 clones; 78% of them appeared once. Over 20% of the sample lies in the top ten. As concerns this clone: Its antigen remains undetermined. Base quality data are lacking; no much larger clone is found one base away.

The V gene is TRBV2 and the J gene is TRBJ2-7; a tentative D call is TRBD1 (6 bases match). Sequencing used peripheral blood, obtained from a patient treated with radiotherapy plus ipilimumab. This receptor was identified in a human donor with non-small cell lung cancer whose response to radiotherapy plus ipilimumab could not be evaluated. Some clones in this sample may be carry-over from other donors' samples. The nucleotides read TGTGCCAGCAGAGGGGGTTCTACAGGCGCGGCCTACGAGCAGTACTTC. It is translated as CASRGGSTGAAYEQYF.